Here is one TCR beta chain with its context. These data belong to a study of blood T cell repertoires in COVID-19. Study context: Sites across the United States, Italy and Spain contributed samples from acute and convalescent COVID-19. T cells, B-cell-depleted T cells, or PBMCs provided the cDNA or gDNA that served as material.

As originally analysed: Researchers report that nucleated cell counts were estimated from reference gene primer amplification. Only in-frame clones appear in the TCRdb table, and some are missing; sequencing was by immunoSEQ multiplex PCR. V, J and clone size are those of that table, while D and trimming were read from the DNA. The data show about 120,000 clones, about four fifths seen once. Sequenced material: peripheral blood. This clonotype was sampled from a man aged 55-75 years with active or convalescent COVID-19.

The CDR3 loop is CASSTQDRGRFETQYF. Written as DNA, the CDR3 is TGCGCCAGCAGCACCCAAGACAGGGGGCGCTTTGAGACCCAGTACTTC. The gene calls are TRBV5-1 and TRBJ2-5, with 10 bases identical to TRBD1. V was pared by 4 bases and J by 5 bases, with 11 bases of the junction left unmatched. The CDR3 runs 16 residues. Germline V lookup: CDR1 SGHRS, CDR2 YFSETQ.